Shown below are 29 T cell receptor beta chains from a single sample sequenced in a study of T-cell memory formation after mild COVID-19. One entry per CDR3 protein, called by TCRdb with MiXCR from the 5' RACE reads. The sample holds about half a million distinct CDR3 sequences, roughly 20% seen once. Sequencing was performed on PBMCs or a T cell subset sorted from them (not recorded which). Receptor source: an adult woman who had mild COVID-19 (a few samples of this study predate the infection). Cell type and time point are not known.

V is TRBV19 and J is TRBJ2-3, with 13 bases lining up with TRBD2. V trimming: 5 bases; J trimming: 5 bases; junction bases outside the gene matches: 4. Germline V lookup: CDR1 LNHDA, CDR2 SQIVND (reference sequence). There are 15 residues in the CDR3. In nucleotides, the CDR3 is TGTGCCAGTAGTGGACTAGCGGGGGTTGTAGATACGCAGTATTTT. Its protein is CASSGLAGVVDTQYF.

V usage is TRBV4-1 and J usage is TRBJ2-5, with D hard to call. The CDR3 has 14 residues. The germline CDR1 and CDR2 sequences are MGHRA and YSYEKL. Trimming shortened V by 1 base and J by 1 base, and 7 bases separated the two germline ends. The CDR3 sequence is CASSQGRSQETQYF. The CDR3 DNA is TGCGCCAGCAGCCAAGGACGGAGCCAAGAGACCCAGTACTTC.

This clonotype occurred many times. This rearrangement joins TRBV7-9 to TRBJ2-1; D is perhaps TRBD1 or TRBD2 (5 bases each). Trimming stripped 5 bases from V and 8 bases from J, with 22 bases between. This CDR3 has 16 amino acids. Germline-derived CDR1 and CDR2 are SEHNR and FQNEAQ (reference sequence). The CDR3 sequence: CASSPKASPQGDEQFF. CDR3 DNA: TGTGCCAGCAGCCCGAAGGCTAGCCCTCAAGGGGATGAGCAGTTCTTC.

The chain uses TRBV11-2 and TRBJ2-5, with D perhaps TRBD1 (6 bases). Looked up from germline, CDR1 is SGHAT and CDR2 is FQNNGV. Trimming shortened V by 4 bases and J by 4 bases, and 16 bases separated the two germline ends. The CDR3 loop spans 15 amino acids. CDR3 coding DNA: TGTGCCAGCAGCTCCGGGCACAGGGAGCGAGAGACCCAGTACTTC. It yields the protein CASSSGHRERETQYF.

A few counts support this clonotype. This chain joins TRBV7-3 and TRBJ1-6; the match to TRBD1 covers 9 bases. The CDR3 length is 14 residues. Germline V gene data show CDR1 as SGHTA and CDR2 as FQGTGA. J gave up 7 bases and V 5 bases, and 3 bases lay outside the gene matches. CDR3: CASSAGTGNSPLHF. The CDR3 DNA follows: TGTGCCAGCAGCGCCGGGACAGGGAATTCACCCCTCCACTTT.

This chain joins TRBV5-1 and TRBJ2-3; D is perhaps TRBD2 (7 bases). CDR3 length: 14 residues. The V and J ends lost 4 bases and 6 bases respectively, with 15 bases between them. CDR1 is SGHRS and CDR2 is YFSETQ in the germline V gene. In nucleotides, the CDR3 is TGCGCCAGCAGCCCCGGGGGGCCCCAGGATACGCAGTATTTT. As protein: CASSPGGPQDTQYF.

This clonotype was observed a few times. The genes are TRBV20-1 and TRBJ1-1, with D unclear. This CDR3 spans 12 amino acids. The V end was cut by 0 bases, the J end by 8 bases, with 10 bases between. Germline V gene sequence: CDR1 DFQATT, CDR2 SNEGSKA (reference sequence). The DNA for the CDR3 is TGCAGTGCTAGAGATCAAGGTTGGGAAGCTTTCTTT. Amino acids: CSARDQGWEAFF.

The CDR3 spells CSVSSGGNEQFF. CDR3 in DNA: TGCAGCGTGTCCTCCGGGGGCAATGAGCAGTTCTTC. This chain joins TRBV29-1 and TRBJ2-1; TRBD2 might be the D (6 bases). Germline V lookup: CDR1 SQVTM, CDR2 ANQGSEA. V lost 6 bases and J 6 bases, leaving 12 bases between the germline ends. The CDR3 is 12 amino acids.

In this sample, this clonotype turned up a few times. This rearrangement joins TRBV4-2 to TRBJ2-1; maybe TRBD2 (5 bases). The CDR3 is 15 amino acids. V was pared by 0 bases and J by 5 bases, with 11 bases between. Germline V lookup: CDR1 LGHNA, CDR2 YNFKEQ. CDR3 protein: CASSQDQASHNEQFF. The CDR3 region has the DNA TGTGCCAGCAGCCAAGATCAGGCTAGCCACAATGAGCAGTTCTTC.

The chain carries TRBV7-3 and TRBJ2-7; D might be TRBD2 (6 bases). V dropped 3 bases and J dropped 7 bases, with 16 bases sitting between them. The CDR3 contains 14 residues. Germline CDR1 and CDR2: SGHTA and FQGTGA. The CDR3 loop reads CASSLTRESGEQYF. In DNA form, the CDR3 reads TGTGCCAGCAGCTTGACACGGGAGTCGGGGGAGCAGTACTTC.

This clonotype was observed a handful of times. CDR3 in amino acids: CASIARGAGNYGYTF. The CDR3 nucleotides read TGTGCCAGTATCGCGAGGGGCGCGGGAAACTATGGCTACACCTTC. This chain joins TRBV19 and TRBJ1-2, with a possible D match to TRBD1 (5 bases). The germline CDR1 and CDR2 sequences are LNHDA and SQIVND (reference sequence). Trimming pared 7 bases from V and 2 bases from J, leaving 17 bases between. CDR3 length: 15 residues.

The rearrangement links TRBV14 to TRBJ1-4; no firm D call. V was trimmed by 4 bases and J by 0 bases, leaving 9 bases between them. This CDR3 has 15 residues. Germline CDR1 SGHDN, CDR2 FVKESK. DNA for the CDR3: TGTGCCAGCAGCCGGGATTTGGCAACTAATGAAAAACTGTTTTTT. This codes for CASSRDLATNEKLFF. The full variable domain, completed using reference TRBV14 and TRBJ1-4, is EAGVTQFPSHSVIEKGQTVTLRCDPISGHDNLYWYRRVMGKEIKFLLHFVKESKQDESGMPNNRFLAERTGGTYSTLKVQPAELEDSGVYFCASSRDLATNEKLFFGSGTQLSVL.

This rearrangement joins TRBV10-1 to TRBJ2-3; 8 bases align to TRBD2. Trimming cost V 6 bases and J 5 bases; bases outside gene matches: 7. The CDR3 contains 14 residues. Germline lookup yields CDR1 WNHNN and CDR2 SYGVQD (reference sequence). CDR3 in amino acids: CASRVSGVKDTQYF. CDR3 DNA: TGCGCCAGCAGAGTTAGCGGGGTGAAAGATACGCAGTATTTT.

The CDR3 is CASSPVVLQGANTEAFF. The CDR3 DNA reads as TGCGCCAGCAGCCCAGTAGTGTTACAGGGGGCGAACACTGAAGCTTTCTTT. The rearrangement joins TRBV4-1 to TRBJ1-1; 9 bases are shared with TRBD1. The CDR3 contains 17 residues. Germline CDR1 is MGHRA and CDR2 is YSYEKL. V trimming: 4 bases; J trimming: 1 base; junction bases outside the gene matches: 10.

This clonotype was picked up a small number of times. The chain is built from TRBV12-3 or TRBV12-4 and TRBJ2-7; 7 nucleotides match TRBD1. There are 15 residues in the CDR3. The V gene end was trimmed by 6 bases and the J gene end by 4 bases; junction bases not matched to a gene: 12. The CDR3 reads CASSSPNRGVYEQYF. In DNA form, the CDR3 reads TGTGCCAGCAGCTCACCTAACAGGGGCGTGTACGAGCAGTACTTC.

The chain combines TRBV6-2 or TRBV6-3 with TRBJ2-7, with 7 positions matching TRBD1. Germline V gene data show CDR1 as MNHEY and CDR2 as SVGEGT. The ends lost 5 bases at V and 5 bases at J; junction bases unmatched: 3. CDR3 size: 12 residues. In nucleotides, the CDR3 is TGTGCCAGCAGTGACAGGGTGCACGAGCAGTACTTC. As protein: CASSDRVHEQYF.

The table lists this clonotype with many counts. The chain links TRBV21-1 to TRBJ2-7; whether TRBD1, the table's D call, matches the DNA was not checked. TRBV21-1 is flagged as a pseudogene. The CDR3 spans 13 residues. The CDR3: CASSKDRVCEQYF. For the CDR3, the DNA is TGTGCCAGCAGCAAGGACAGGGTTTGTGAGCAGTACTTC.

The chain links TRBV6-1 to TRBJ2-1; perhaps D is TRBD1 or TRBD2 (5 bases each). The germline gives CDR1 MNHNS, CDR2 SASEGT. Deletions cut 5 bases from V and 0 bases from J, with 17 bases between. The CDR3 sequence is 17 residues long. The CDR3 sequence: CASSLPPGTDSYNEQFF. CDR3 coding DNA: TGTGCCAGCAGTCTTCCCCCCGGGACGGACTCCTACAATGAGCAGTTCTTC.

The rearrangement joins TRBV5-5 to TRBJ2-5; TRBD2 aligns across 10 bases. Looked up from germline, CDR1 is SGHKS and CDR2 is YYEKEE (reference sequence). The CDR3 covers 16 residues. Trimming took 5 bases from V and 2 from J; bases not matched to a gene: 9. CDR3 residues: CASRGTVAGGQETQYF. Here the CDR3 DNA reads TGTGCCAGCAGGGGCACGGTAGCGGGGGGTCAAGAGACCCAGTACTTC.

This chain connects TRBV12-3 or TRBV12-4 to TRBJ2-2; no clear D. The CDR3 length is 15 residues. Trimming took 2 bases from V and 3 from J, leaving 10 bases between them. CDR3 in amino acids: CASSLFGQDTGELFF. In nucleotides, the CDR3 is TGTGCCAGCAGTTTATTCGGGCAGGACACCGGGGAGCTGTTTTTT.

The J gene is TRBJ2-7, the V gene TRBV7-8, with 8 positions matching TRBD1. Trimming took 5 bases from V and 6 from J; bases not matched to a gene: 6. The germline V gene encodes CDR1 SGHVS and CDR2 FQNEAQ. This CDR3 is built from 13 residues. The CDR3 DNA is TGTGCCAGCAGCCCACAGGGGGTGGGCGAGCAGTACTTC. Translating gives CASSPQGVGEQYF.

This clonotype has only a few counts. The CDR3 DNA reads TGCAGTGCTAGAGCACAGAGTGGTAACACTGAAGCTTTCTTT. It codes for CSARAQSGNTEAFF. The gene calls are TRBV20-1 and TRBJ1-1, with no clear D. CDR3 length: 14 residues. The germline V and J ends were trimmed by 1 base and 2 bases, with 11 bases remaining between them. Germline V gene data show CDR1 as DFQATT and CDR2 as SNEGSKA (reference sequence).

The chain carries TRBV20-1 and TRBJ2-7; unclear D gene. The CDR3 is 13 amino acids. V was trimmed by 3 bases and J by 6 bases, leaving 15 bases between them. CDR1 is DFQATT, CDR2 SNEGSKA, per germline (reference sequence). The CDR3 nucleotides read TGCAGTGCTAGTGTGGATAGGGTAAGCGAGCAGTACTTC. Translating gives CSASVDRVSEQYF.

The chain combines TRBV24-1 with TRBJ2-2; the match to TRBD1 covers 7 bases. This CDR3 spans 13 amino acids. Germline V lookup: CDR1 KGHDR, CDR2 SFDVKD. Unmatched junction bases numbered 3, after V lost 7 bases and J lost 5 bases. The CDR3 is CATRKTGTGELFF. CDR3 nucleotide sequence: TGTGCCACCAGAAAGACAGGGACCGGGGAGCTGTTTTTT.

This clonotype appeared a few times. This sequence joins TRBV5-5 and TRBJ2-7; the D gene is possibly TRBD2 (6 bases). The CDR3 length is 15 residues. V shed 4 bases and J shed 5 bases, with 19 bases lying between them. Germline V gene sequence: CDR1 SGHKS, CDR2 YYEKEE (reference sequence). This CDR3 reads CASSARDSWNHEQYF. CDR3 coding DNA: TGTGCCAGCAGCGCTCGGGACTCTTGGAACCACGAGCAGTACTTC.

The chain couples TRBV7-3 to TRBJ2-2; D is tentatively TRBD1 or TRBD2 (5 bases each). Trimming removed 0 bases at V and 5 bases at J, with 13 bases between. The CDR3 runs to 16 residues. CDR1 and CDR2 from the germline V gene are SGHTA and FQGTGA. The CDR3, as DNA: TGTGCCAGCAGCTTAACAAGGGGTTCGGGGACCGGGGAGCTGTTTTTT. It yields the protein CASSLTRGSGTGELFF.

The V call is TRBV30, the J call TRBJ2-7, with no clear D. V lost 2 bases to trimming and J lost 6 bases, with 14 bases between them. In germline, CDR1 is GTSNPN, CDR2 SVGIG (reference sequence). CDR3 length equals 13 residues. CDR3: CAWSIIIWGEQYF. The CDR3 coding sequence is TGTGCCTGGAGTATTATAATTTGGGGCGAGCAGTACTTC. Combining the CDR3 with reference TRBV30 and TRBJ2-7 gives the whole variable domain SQTIHQWPATLVQPVGSPLSLECTVEGTSNPNLYWYRQAAGRGLQLLFYSVGIGQISSEVPQNLSASRPQDRQFILSSKKLLLSDSGFYLCAWSIIIWGEQYFGPGTRLTVT.

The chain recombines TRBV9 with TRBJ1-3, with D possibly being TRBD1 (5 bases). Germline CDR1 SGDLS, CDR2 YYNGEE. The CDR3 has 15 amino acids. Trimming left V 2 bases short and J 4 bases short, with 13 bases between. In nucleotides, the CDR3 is TGTGCCAGCAGCGTCCTTCAGGGTACCGGAAACACCATATATTTT. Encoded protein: CASSVLQGTGNTIYF. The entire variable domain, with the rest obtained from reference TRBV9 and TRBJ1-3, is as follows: DSGVTQTPKHLITATGQRVTLRCSPRSGDLSVYWYQQSLDQGLQFLIQYYNGEERAKGNILERFSAQQFPDLHSELNLSSLELGDSALYFCASSVLQGTGNTIYFGEGSWLTVV.

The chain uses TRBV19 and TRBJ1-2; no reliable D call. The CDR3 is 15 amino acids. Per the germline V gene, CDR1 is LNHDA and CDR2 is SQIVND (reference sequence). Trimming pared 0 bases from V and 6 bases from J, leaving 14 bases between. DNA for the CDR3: TGTGCCAGTAGTATAGATCTTCGGGCTAGGGATGGCTACACCTTC. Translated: CASSIDLRARDGYTF.